One and the same sample provided the 14 T cell receptor beta chains below, sequenced in a study of blood T cells in healthy people across ages. Together with a sample-barcoded 5' primer, a J-beta primer mix was included in a second PCR lasting roughly 6 to 12 cycles. TCRdb passed the 5' RACE reads through MiXCR, listing each CDR3 protein once. The sample lists around 1,000,000 distinct CDR3 sequences; 20% to 25% were seen once. These sequences were also reported in another study, on T cells of mothers and their children.

The sequenced sample was blood. The receptors come from a girl aged 2 to 10 in good health.

This clonotype was found many times. The chain has TRBV12-3 or TRBV12-4 and TRBJ2-7, with D tentatively TRBD1 (5 bases). This CDR3 is 16 amino acids long. Trimming took 4 bases from V and 4 from J, leaving 20 bases between them. CDR3 coding DNA: TGTGCCAGCAGTTCCACAGGAACGGGTAGAGTGTACGAGCAGTACTTC. It codes for CASSSTGTGRVYEQYF.

This clonotype was picked up a small number of times. The rearrangement uses TRBV7-2 and TRBJ1-3; D not certain. The V gene lost 8 bases and the J gene lost 0 bases, with 11 bases spanning the gap. Germline V CDR1 and CDR2: SGHTA, FQGNSA. The CDR3 is made up of 14 amino acids. The CDR3, as DNA: TGTGCCAGCGGTCAAGGATTCTCTGGAAACACCATATATTTT. It translates to CASGQGFSGNTIYF.

The chain employs TRBV2 and TRBJ2-1; D is ambiguous. From germline, CDR1 is SNHLY and CDR2 FYNNEI. V dropped 6 bases and J dropped 7 bases, with 16 bases sitting between them. This CDR3 is 14 amino acids long. The CDR3 is CASRSSALGNEQFF. CDR3 DNA sequence: TGTGCCAGCAGGTCGAGCGCTCTAGGGAATGAGCAGTTCTTC.

This clonotype showed up just a few times. The CDR3 nucleotides read TGCAGTGCTAGACAAAACTATGGCTACACCTTC. It translates to CSARQNYGYTF. V is TRBV20-1 and J is TRBJ1-2; no firm D call. The ends were cut back, 2 bases at V and 2 bases at J, with 3 bases in the middle. Germline CDR1 is DFQATT and CDR2 is SNEGSKA (reference sequence). The CDR3 has 11 amino acids.

This clonotype was observed a handful of times. V is TRBV7-9 and J is TRBJ2-5; 7 positions agree with TRBD2. Germline V gives CDR1 SEHNR, CDR2 FQNEAQ (reference sequence). The CDR3 is made up of 17 amino acids. Germline trimming cut 5 bases from V and 1 base from J; bases unmatched to any gene: 13. In DNA form, the CDR3 reads TGTGCCAGCAGCCCCCGGGTGGGGGGGATAATCCAAGAGACCCAGTACTTC. Residues: CASSPRVGGIIQETQYF.

This chain connects TRBV20-1 to TRBJ2-1, with 9 nucleotides matching TRBD1. This CDR3 has 15 amino acids. The ends lost 6 bases at V and 7 bases at J; junction bases unmatched: 13. Germline V gives CDR1 DFQATT, CDR2 SNEGSKA (reference sequence). DNA of the CDR3: TGCAGTGCATTGACGGGACAGGGAAACCTAAATGAGCAGTTCTTC. It is translated as CSALTGQGNLNEQFF.

The table lists this clonotype with many counts. V gene TRBV29-1 combines with J gene TRBJ2-5, with D possibly being TRBD1 (5 bases). V was pared by 2 bases and J by 5 bases, with 12 bases between. Germline V gene sequence: CDR1 SQVTM, CDR2 ANQGSEA. This CDR3 comprises 13 residues. The DNA of the CDR3 is TGCAGCGTTGAATGGGGCCCCGGGGAGACCCAGTACTTC. This translates into CSVEWGPGETQYF. Together with reference TRBV29-1 and TRBJ2-5, the CDR3 gives the full variable domain: SAVISQKPSRDICQRGTSLTIQCQVDSQVTMMFWYRQQPGQSLTLIATANQGSEATYESGFVIDKFPISRPNLTFSTLTVSNMSPEDSSIYLCSVEWGPGETQYFGPGTRLLVL.

This clonotype showed up just a few times. The CDR3 sequence: CASSGGATSSYNEQFF. The CDR3 bases are TGTGCCAGCAGTGGAGGAGCTACGAGCTCCTACAATGAGCAGTTCTTC. The rearrangement joins TRBV2 to TRBJ2-1, with D hard to call. Between the trimmed V and J ends, which lost 4 bases and 0 bases, there was a span of 13 bases. The CDR3 loop spans 16 amino acids. Germline-derived CDR1 and CDR2 are SNHLY and FYNNEI.

This clonotype was counted only a few times. The chain carries TRBV5-1 and TRBJ1-2; no definite D call. The CDR3 is made up of 15 amino acids. CDR1 is SGHRS and CDR2 is YFSETQ in the germline V gene. V was trimmed by 4 bases and J by 4 bases, leaving 17 bases between them. Here the CDR3 DNA reads TGCGCCAGCAGCCCTCGCCCTAGGAGGGCCTATGGCTACACCTTC. Its protein is CASSPRPRRAYGYTF. Supplemented by reference TRBV5-1 and TRBJ1-2, the full variable domain reads KAGVTQTPRYLIKTRGQQVTLSCSPISGHRSVSWYQQTPGQGLQFLFEYFSETQRNKGNFPGRFSGRQFSNSRSEMNVSTLELGDSALYLCASSPRPRRAYGYTFGSGTRLTVV.

In this sample, this clonotype turned up a few times. The CDR3 sequence is CSPSLSSGGPWNEQFF. The CDR3 bases are TGCAGTCCATCTTTATCCAGCGGGGGCCCTTGGAATGAGCAGTTCTTC. J is TRBJ2-5 and V is TRBV20-1, with TRBD2 matching 8 bases. The closer fit of TRBJ2-1 to the DNA end suggests the J call may be wrong. The CDR3 has 16 residues. Germline V CDR1 and CDR2: DFQATT, SNEGSKA (reference sequence).

The rearrangement joins TRBV29-1 to TRBJ2-5; either TRBD1 or TRBD2 may supply D (7 bases each). The V end was cut by 7 bases, the J end by 4 bases, with 16 bases between. Germline V gene sequence: CDR1 SQVTM, CDR2 ANQGSEA. The CDR3 has 13 residues. The CDR3 region is CSANRGGRETQYF. DNA of the CDR3: TGCAGCGCCAACAGGGGAGGGAGAGAGACCCAGTACTTC.

In its sample, this clonotype was seen a few times. The chain recombines TRBV14 with TRBJ2-1, with D perhaps TRBD2 (5 bases). The V end lost 1 base, the J end lost 10 bases, and 8 bases lay between the germline ends. The CDR3 covers 12 residues. Germline V gene data show CDR1 as SGHDN and CDR2 as FVKESK. CDR3 sequence (DNA): TGTGCCAGCAGCCAAGGTCCTAGCGAGCAGTTCTTC. Protein product: CASSQGPSEQFF.

This clonotype was counted a few times. The rearrangement uses TRBV29-1 and TRBJ2-1; the match to TRBD2 covers 7 bases. Germline V lookup: CDR1 SQVTM, CDR2 ANQGSEA. J gave up 10 bases and V 1 base, and 10 bases lay outside the gene matches. There are 14 residues in the CDR3. DNA for the CDR3: TGCAGCGTTGAAGGCCGGGCGGGAGTCAGCGAGCAGTTCTTC. It codes for CSVEGRAGVSEQFF.

CDR3: CASSLGSDNEQFF. As DNA, the CDR3 is TGTGCCAGCAGCCTCGGATCAGATAATGAGCAGTTCTTC. The chain carries TRBV7-9 and TRBJ2-1; D gene uncertain. Trimming took 5 bases from V and 7 from J, leaving 12 bases between them. Germline V gives CDR1 SEHNR, CDR2 FQNEAQ (reference sequence). This CDR3 comprises 13 residues.